This entry lists 27 T cell receptor beta chains sequenced from one sample in a study of OX40 agonist ivuxolimab in advanced cancers. TCRdb's table, derived via immunoSEQ multiplex PCR, lists solely in-frame clones and lacks some. The sample has 55,000 to 60,000 clones, roughly 89% seen once. The sample consisted of CD4+ or CD8+ T cells sorted from blood, taken in a trial of the OX40 agonist ivuxolimab. The receptor set was obtained from an adult with an advanced solid tumor such as melanoma, head and neck, liver or kidney cancer.

As DNA, the CDR3 is TGTGCCAGCAGCTCTCCCCCGGGAGCGCAAGAGACCCAGTACTTC. This gives the protein CASSSPPGAQETQYF. The chain uses TRBV5-4 and TRBJ2-5; D is possibly TRBD2 (6 bases). This CDR3 comprises 15 residues. Germline V gene data show CDR1 as SGHNT and CDR2 as YYREEE (reference sequence). Trimming removed 3 bases from V and 2 bases from J, with 14 bases in between.

V is TRBV5-4 and J is TRBJ2-5, with 7 bases matching TRBD2. Losses at the gene ends were 5 bases for V and 1 base for J; bases not matched to a gene: 5. This CDR3 region has 14 residues. Germline V lookup: CDR1 SGHNT, CDR2 YYREEE (reference sequence). CDR3 in amino acids: CASRPTSVQETQYF. The CDR3 nucleotides read TGTGCCAGCAGGCCTACTAGCGTCCAAGAGACCCAGTACTTC.

The J gene is TRBJ2-7, the V gene TRBV19, with 11 bases matching TRBD1. The length of the CDR3 is 14 residues. The V and J ends lost 6 bases and 4 bases, in that order; junction bases with no gene match: 5. The germline V gene has CDR1 LNHDA and CDR2 SQIVND (reference sequence). The DNA of the CDR3 is TGTGCCAGTAGCCAGGACAGGGGGCCGTACGAGCAGTACTTC. It specifies CASSQDRGPYEQYF.

This sequence joins TRBV7-6 and TRBJ1-3; D ambiguous. CDR3 length: 15 amino acids. Germline V lookup: CDR1 SGHVS, CDR2 FNYEAQ. Trimming took off 5 bases at V and 0 bases at J, with 11 bases between the two ends. The CDR3 loop is CASSRETSSGNTIYF. The CDR3 nucleotides read TGTGCCAGCAGCCGGGAGACCAGCTCTGGAAACACCATATATTTT.

The V and J genes are TRBV19 and TRBJ1-2, with D tentatively TRBD1 (5 bases). Trimming pared 2 bases from V and 2 bases from J, leaving 12 bases between. CDR1 is LNHDA and CDR2 is SQIVND in the germline V gene (reference sequence). The CDR3 is 15 amino acids. CDR3 protein: CASSIPGRRNYGYTF. CDR3 DNA: TGTGCCAGTAGTATACCGGGACGGCGGAACTATGGCTACACCTTC. The variable domain in full, with the rest retrieved from reference TRBV19 and TRBJ1-2, is DGGITQSPKYLFRKEGQNVTLSCEQNLNHDAMYWYRQDPGQGLRLIYYSQIVNDFQKGDIAEGYSVSREKKESFPLTVTSAQKNPTAFYLCASSIPGRRNYGYTFGSGTRLTVV.

The genes are TRBV15 and TRBJ2-7, with D uncertain. V lost 3 bases and J lost 4, with 4 bases in between. Germline V lookup: CDR1 LNHNV, CDR2 YYDKDF (reference sequence). There are 11 residues in the CDR3. The CDR3 DNA reads as TGTGCCACCAGCAGGCATTACGAGCAGTACTTC. Its translation is CATSRHYEQYF.

This sequence joins TRBV11-2 and TRBJ2-5, with 7 bases identical to TRBD1. After removal of 4 bases from V and 5 bases from J, the junction contained 10 bases not matched to a gene. CDR3 length: 15 residues. Looked up from germline, CDR1 is SGHAT and CDR2 is FQNNGV. This CDR3 reads CASSSDRARVETQYF. CDR3 bases: TGTGCCAGCAGCTCCGACAGGGCCCGTGTGGAGACCCAGTACTTC.

The chain is built from TRBV29-1 and TRBJ1-3; D unclear. Germline-derived CDR1 and CDR2 are SQVTM and ANQGSEA. The V end lost 6 bases, the J end lost 0 bases, and 9 bases lay between the germline ends. The CDR3 covers 13 residues. Here the CDR3 DNA reads TGCAGCGTCCGCCAGGACTCTGGAAACACCATATATTTT. The encoded protein is CSVRQDSGNTIYF.

V usage is TRBV5-6 and J usage is TRBJ1-5; D gene uncertain. V dropped 2 bases and J dropped 4 bases, with 13 bases sitting between them. The CDR3 is 15 amino acids. Germline V gene sequence: CDR1 SGHDT, CDR2 YYEEEE. Here the CDR3 DNA reads TGTGCCAGCAGCTTACGTCCGGGGAAAAATCAGCCCCAGCATTTT. Translated: CASSLRPGKNQPQHF.

This rearrangement joins TRBV7-2 to TRBJ2-3; 12 nucleotides line up with TRBD2. Germline V lookup: CDR1 SGHTA, CDR2 FQGNSA. The V gene end was trimmed by 6 bases and the J gene end by 2 bases; junction bases not matched to a gene: 12. This CDR3 is built from 18 residues. The CDR3 DNA reads as TGTGCCAGCAGGAAGTTAGGTCTAGCGGGGGGGTCCACAGATACGCAGTATTTT. It translates to CASRKLGLAGGSTDTQYF.

The chain recombines TRBV5-1 with TRBJ2-3, with 8 bases matching TRBD2. CDR1 is SGHRS and CDR2 is YFSETQ in the germline V gene. J was trimmed by 6 bases and V by 4 bases; bases with no gene match: 10. The CDR3 is 15 amino acids. This CDR3 reads CASSLGLVVSDTQYF. In DNA form, the CDR3 reads TGCGCCAGCAGCCTGGGACTAGTGGTCTCCGATACGCAGTATTTT.

V usage is TRBV2 and J usage is TRBJ1-6; D is unresolved. CDR3 length: 17 residues. Trimming removed 2 bases at V and 7 bases at J, with 18 bases between. Germline CDR1 is SNHLY and CDR2 is FYNNEI. The CDR3 DNA sequence: TGTGCCAGCAGTGAACCAGGTCCCGGGAACGGCAATTCACCCCTCCACTTT. As protein: CASSEPGPGNGNSPLHF.

The rearrangement links TRBV29-1 to TRBJ1-5; TRBD1 is a possible D gene (6 bases). The CDR3 has 12 residues. Trimming took 4 bases from V and 7 from J, leaving 11 bases between them. CDR1 SQVTM and CDR2 ANQGSEA come from the germline V gene. CDR3 region: CSVGGGQQPQHF. The CDR3 bases are TGCAGCGTTGGTGGGGGGCAACAGCCCCAGCATTTT.

This clone was detected only once. The chain's CDR3 is CASRTSGSADTQYF. The CDR3 nucleotides are TGCGCCAGCAGGACTAGCGGGAGTGCAGATACGCAGTATTTT. J is TRBJ2-3 and V is TRBV5-1; 12 bases match TRBD2. Trimming took 5 bases from V and 4 from J; bases not matched to a gene: 2. CDR1 and CDR2 from the germline V gene are SGHRS and YFSETQ. The CDR3 sequence is 14 residues long. Filled out from reference TRBV5-1 and TRBJ2-3, the complete variable domain reads KAGVTQTPRYLIKTRGQQVTLSCSPISGHRSVSWYQQTPGQGLQFLFEYFSETQRNKGNFPGRFSGRQFSNSRSEMNVSTLELGDSALYLCASRTSGSADTQYFGPGTRLTVL.

J is TRBJ2-7 and V is TRBV7-2; 10 nucleotides agree with TRBD2. V was clipped by 5 bases and J by 6 bases; unmatched bases: 10. The CDR3 covers 15 residues. Per the germline V gene, CDR1 is SGHTA and CDR2 is FQGNSA. DNA of the CDR3: TGTGCCAGCAGCCTAAGCGGGGGGGTCCCTCGCGAGCAGTACTTC. Translating it yields CASSLSGGVPREQYF. The full variable domain, its missing parts supplied by reference TRBV7-2 and TRBJ2-7, is GAGVSQSPSNKVTEKGKDVELRCDPISGHTALYWYRQSLGQGLEFLIYFQGNSAPDKSGLPSDRFSAERTGGSVSTLTIQRTQQEDSAVYLCASSLSGGVPREQYFGPGTRLTVT.

This clone was detected only once. The V call is TRBV6-5, the J call TRBJ1-3; D might be TRBD1 (6 bases). CDR1 and CDR2 (germline): MNHEY, SVGAGI. The CDR3 extends over 15 amino acids. Trimming took 8 bases from V and 0 from J, leaving 14 bases between them. CDR3 coding DNA: TGTGCCAGCGTTCAGGGGAAGAGCTCTGGAAACACCATATATTTT. Translated, it gives CASVQGKSSGNTIYF.

J is TRBJ2-3 and V is TRBV30, with D possibly being TRBD1 (6 bases). The length of the CDR3 is 14 residues. Per the germline V gene, CDR1 is GTSNPN and CDR2 is SVGIG (reference sequence). Trimming removed 2 bases from V and 5 bases from J, with 14 bases in between. CDR3 in amino acids: CAWSREGGRDTQYF. As DNA, the CDR3 is TGTGCCTGGAGTCGGGAAGGGGGAAGAGATACGCAGTATTTT.

The table lists this clone with a few counts. This rearrangement joins TRBV30 to TRBJ2-3; D uncertain. CDR1 is GTSNPN and CDR2 is SVGIG in the germline V gene (reference sequence). Trimming removed 5 bases at V and 2 bases at J, with 20 bases between. The CDR3 is 16 residues long. CDR3 nucleotide sequence: TGTGCCTGGGTTCCCGGGCAGCTGACCAACACAGATACGCAGTATTTT. It is translated as CAWVPGQLTNTDTQYF.

The CDR3 DNA reads as TGCGCCAGCAGCGGTCGGGCCTTGGTAATGGGCACTGAAGCTTTCTTT. It is translated as CASSGRALVMGTEAFF. The chain joins TRBV5-1 to TRBJ1-1, with D hard to call. The CDR3 spans 16 residues. CDR1 and CDR2 (germline): SGHRS, YFSETQ. Trimming left V 4 bases short and J 4 bases short, with 20 bases between.

The gene calls are TRBV6-6 and TRBJ2-7; D unresolved. Germline CDR1 MNHNY, CDR2 SVGAGI (reference sequence). Trimming removed 2 bases from V and 2 bases from J, with 7 bases in between. The CDR3 runs to 13 residues. CDR3 bases: TGTGCCAGCAGTTACAGATCTACCTACGAGCAGTACTTC. Encoded protein: CASSYRSTYEQYF.

J is TRBJ2-7 and V is TRBV5-6; D might be TRBD2 (5 bases). CDR1 and CDR2 (germline): SGHDT, YYEEEE. This CDR3 is built from 12 residues. Trimming pared 2 bases from V and 2 bases from J, leaving 5 bases between. The CDR3 spells CASSFGAYEQYF. The CDR3 DNA reads as TGTGCCAGCAGCTTCGGGGCCTACGAGCAGTACTTC.

The V and J genes are TRBV15 and TRBJ2-1, with 8 bases matching TRBD1. Losses at the gene ends were 0 bases for V and 4 bases for J; bases not matched to a gene: 5. CDR3 length: 16 amino acids. Germline V gene lookup returns CDR1 LNHNV and CDR2 YYDKDF (reference sequence). CDR3 amino acids: CATSRDRGQGYNEQFF. The CDR3 DNA follows: TGTGCCACCAGCAGAGATCGAGGACAGGGATACAATGAGCAGTTCTTC.

This clone was picked up one time. J is TRBJ1-2 and V is TRBV18; D is unclear. Germline V gives CDR1 KGHSH, CDR2 LQKENI. The CDR3 contains 13 residues. Trimming took 3 bases from V and 7 from J, leaving 12 bases between them. CDR3 bases: TGTGCCAGCTCACCGGAGAGGCCGGCTGGCTACACCTTC. It is translated as CASSPERPAGYTF.

The rearrangement joins TRBV30 to TRBJ1-2; weak D call: TRBD1 (5 bases). CDR1 and CDR2 from the germline V gene are GTSNPN and SVGIG (reference sequence). The CDR3 has 13 residues. V lost 0 bases and J 9 bases, leaving 14 bases between the germline ends. DNA of the CDR3: TGTGCCTGGAGTGTAGTCGGGGGTTTGAGCTACACCTTC. Translated: CAWSVVGGLSYTF.

The chain combines TRBV27 with TRBJ2-6; no clear D gene. The V gene lost 7 bases and the J gene lost 1 base, with 11 bases spanning the gap. Germline V gives CDR1 MNHEY, CDR2 SMNVEV (reference sequence). The CDR3 runs to 15 residues. CDR3: CASKDMGSGANVLTF. The CDR3, as DNA: TGTGCCAGCAAAGATATGGGGTCTGGGGCCAACGTCCTGACTTTC.

V usage is TRBV7-2 and J usage is TRBJ2-1, with 11 bases identical to TRBD2. The CDR3 has 19 residues. J lost 5 bases, V lost 5 bases, and 17 bases had no gene match. CDR1 is SGHTA and CDR2 is FQGNSA in the germline V gene. In DNA, the CDR3 is TGTGCCAGCAGCGATACCGGGACTAGCGGCGCGATGGGAAACAATGAGCAGTTCTTC. Protein sequence: CASSDTGTSGAMGNNEQFF.

This rearrangement joins TRBV5-1 to TRBJ1-2; TRBD1 aligns across 12 bases. The V and J ends lost 4 bases and 8 bases, in that order; junction bases with no gene match: 6. Germline CDR1 and CDR2: SGHRS and YFSETQ. The length of the CDR3 is 14 residues. CDR3 in DNA: TGCGCCAGCAGCCCCGGGACAGGGGGCACGGGCTACACCTTC. It specifies CASSPGTGGTGYTF. Using reference TRBV5-1 and TRBJ1-2 for the parts outside the CDR3, the full variable domain is KAGVTQTPRYLIKTRGQQVTLSCSPISGHRSVSWYQQTPGQGLQFLFEYFSETQRNKGNFPGRFSGRQFSNSRSEMNVSTLELGDSALYLCASSPGTGGTGYTFGSGTRLTVV.